The sequence of this T cell receptor (beta chain) was determined in a study of blood T cell repertoires in COVID-19 (dated by TCRdb to 2020 to 2022). About the study as a whole: Samples from collaborators originated in the United States, Italy and Spain and spanned both the acute and convalescent phases of COVID-19. The prospective study material was composed of cDNA or gDNA derived from T cells, B-cell-depleted T cells, or PBMCs. Subjects who had been exposed to COVID-19, were actively infected with it, or had recovered from it provided the deeply sampled blood TCRbeta repertoires that made up the dataset. A freely available public database, intended as a resource for researchers studying the immune response to SARS-CoV-2, is where the repertoires were released. Samples were obtained from the ongoing ImmuneRACE study (first 160 participants) and from about 1,300 subjects provided by 6 global collaborators. A de-identified subject ID, COVID-19 status, age in years and sex were almost always included in the sample metadata. Where HLA class I and class II types were available, the types were taken from metadata supplied by the sample provider, not from assay-based typing. Broader findings and caveats from the paper: Clinical and demographic metadata were provided uncurated, with the amount varying by source and participant.

Of note for this clone: Its antigen has not been determined. Base qualities are not at hand, and no much larger clone is one base apart.

The germline V and J ends show losses of 5 bases and 8 bases respectively, and no gene match explains 8 bases of the junction. Its CDR3 holds 13 amino acids, cysteine through phenylalanine. Left in the record is the CDR3 DNA by itself, 39 bases read in frame from the first base. In the germline V gene, CDR1 corresponds to SGHTA and CDR2 to FQGTGA. The immunoSEQ Assay, a bias-controlled multiplex PCR, was used to amplify TCRbeta CDR3 regions from genomic DNA. As for the original processing: The number of nucleated cells in each sample was estimated by amplification of reference gene primers within the assay. To quantify the absolute abundance of each unique TCRbeta CDR3 rearrangement, sequence reads were collapsed and filtered. Productive Simpson clonality was computed per sample as the square root of Simpson's diversity index over productive rearrangements. TCRdb holds this immuneACCESS table with in-frame rearrangements only. Some clones are missing; in checked studies, unresolved V genes explain under half, and the rest has no known cause. V, J and clone size derive from that table, while D and trimming were established from the DNA sequence. The table for this sample lists 240,000 or so clones; more than 70% of them were counted only once. 9% to 15% of the sample belongs to the ten largest clones.

The collaborating institutions used their own protocols to collect whole blood in K2EDTA tubes. Collaborator samples were shipped for TCRbeta analysis as frozen whole blood, isolated PBMCs, or DNA extracted from either sample type. This chain is built from TRBV7-3 and TRBJ1-2, and TRBD1 matches 7 of the central bases. The sequence came from an elderly man with acute or convalescent COVID-19. Sequencing was carried out using peripheral blood. The nucleotides read TGTGCCAGCAGCCAGGACAGGATGGGGGGCTACACCTTC. Its protein reads: CASSQDRMGGYTF.